What follows are 13 T cell receptor beta chains derived from one specimen sequenced in a study of blood T cell repertoires in COVID-19. Generated by immunoSEQ multiplex PCR, the TCRdb table keeps only in-frame clones and is missing some. The sample includes 250,000 or so clones, roughly four fifths of them seen just once. Material: peripheral blood. All receptors come from a woman aged 70-85 years with acute or convalescent COVID-19.

This chain uses TRBV4-3 with TRBJ1-1, with TRBD1 matching over 7 bases. V shed 4 bases and J 0 bases; nucleotides not matched to a gene: 2. Germline V gives CDR1 LGHNA, CDR2 YSLEER. The CDR3 totals 14 residues. CDR3 coding DNA: TGCGCCAGCAGCCTAGGGGGCGTGAACACTGAAGCTTTCTTT. Protein sequence: CASSLGGVNTEAFF.

V usage is TRBV2 and J usage is TRBJ1-1; 7 nucleotides agree with TRBD1. The CDR3 loop spans 11 amino acids. J was trimmed by 5 bases and V by 6 bases; bases with no gene match: 0. CDR1 and CDR2 from the germline V gene are SNHLY and FYNNEI. This chain's CDR3 is CASRDRTEAFF. The CDR3 DNA is TGTGCCAGCAGGGACAGGACTGAAGCTTTCTTT.

This sequence joins TRBV6-5 and TRBJ1-5, with 9 nucleotides matching TRBD1. Germline V gene lookup returns CDR1 MNHEY and CDR2 SVGAGI. J was trimmed by 5 bases and V by 8 bases; bases with no gene match: 10. CDR3 length: 15 residues. This CDR3 reads CASDRDRVGYQPQHF. Written as DNA, the CDR3 is TGTGCCAGCGATAGGGACAGGGTAGGGTATCAGCCCCAGCATTTT.

The chain links TRBV4-1 to TRBJ2-6; D is perhaps TRBD1 (6 bases). The germline gives CDR1 MGHRA, CDR2 YSYEKL. The germline V and J ends were trimmed by 5 bases and 2 bases, with 16 bases remaining between them. The CDR3 runs to 17 residues. The CDR3 DNA reads as TGCGCCAGCAGCACTCCAGAGGGGGTCCCTGGGGCCAACGTCCTGACTTTC. It codes for CASSTPEGVPGANVLTF.

The chain couples TRBV5-4 to TRBJ2-5; the match to TRBD1 covers 7 bases. V trimming: 5 bases; J trimming: 4 bases; junction bases outside the gene matches: 8. Germline CDR1 and CDR2: SGHNT and YYREEE (reference sequence). This CDR3 has 14 residues. Written as DNA, the CDR3 is TGTGCCAGCAGTTCGGGACAGTGGGGAGAGACCCAGTACTTC. Protein product: CASSSGQWGETQYF.

The V gene is TRBV4-3, the J gene TRBJ1-4, with unresolved D. Between the trimmed V and J ends, which lost 0 bases and 2 bases, there was a span of 10 bases. This CDR3 has 16 residues. Germline V gives CDR1 LGHNA, CDR2 YSLEER. The CDR3 sequence: CASSQDLLPTNEKLFF. The CDR3 bases are TGCGCCAGCAGCCAAGATCTATTACCCACTAATGAAAAACTGTTTTTT.

The chain links TRBV14 to TRBJ2-7, with D unresolved. The V and J ends lost 3 bases and 3 bases respectively, with 12 bases between them. The germline gives CDR1 SGHDN, CDR2 FVKESK. This CDR3 has 14 amino acids. The CDR3 sequence is CASSQGLSLYEQYF. Here the CDR3 DNA reads TGTGCCAGCAGCCAGGGCCTGAGCCTCTACGAGCAGTACTTC.

This chain connects TRBV14 to TRBJ1-1; 9 positions agree with TRBD1. The CDR3 runs 16 residues. Germline CDR1 and CDR2: SGHDN and FVKESK. Trimming removed 3 bases from V and 1 base from J; junction bases left unmatched: 6. The CDR3 region has the DNA TGTGCCAGCAGCCACCGGGACAGGGTCGAGAACACTGAAGCTTTCTTT. It encodes CASSHRDRVENTEAFF.

The chain uses TRBV19 and TRBJ1-3; D call uncertain. CDR3 length: 14 amino acids. V lost 5 bases and J 0 bases, leaving 8 bases between the germline ends. CDR1 is LNHDA, CDR2 SQIVND, per germline (reference sequence). CDR3 in amino acids: CASSPGYSGNTIYF. CDR3 nucleotides: TGTGCCAGTAGTCCGGGATACTCTGGAAACACCATATATTTT.

The V and J genes are TRBV4-2 and TRBJ1-3; D not resolved. The CDR3 is 17 amino acids. V gave up 0 bases and J gave up 3 bases, with 15 bases separating them. Germline V CDR1 and CDR2: LGHNA, YNFKEQ. The CDR3 bases are TGTGCCAGCAGCCAAGATCAGGCTACGGGATTTGGAAACACCATATATTTT. Translation gives CASSQDQATGFGNTIYF.

The chain uses TRBV7-9 and TRBJ2-3, with 11 bases matching TRBD2. CDR3 length equals 15 residues. Trimming at V came to 1 base and at J to 4 bases, leaving 1 base not matched to a gene. In germline, CDR1 is SEHNR, CDR2 FQNEAQ (reference sequence). CDR3 DNA: TGTGCCAGCAGCTTAGAACTAGCGGGGGCAGATACGCAGTATTTT. This codes for CASSLELAGADTQYF.

The chain links TRBV29-1 to TRBJ2-3; 7 bases line up with TRBD1. Germline V CDR1 and CDR2: SQVTM, ANQGSEA. V dropped 5 bases and J dropped 5; count of bases not matched to a gene: 7. The CDR3 runs 13 residues. The CDR3: CSVSRGLRDTQYF. The CDR3 DNA is TGCAGCGTTTCCAGGGGGTTAAGAGATACGCAGTATTTT.

The V and J genes are TRBV19 and TRBJ1-1; perhaps TRBD1 as D (5 bases). The CDR3 has 16 residues. Germline V gene data show CDR1 as LNHDA and CDR2 as SQIVND (reference sequence). Trimming removed 1 base from V and 0 bases from J, with 12 bases in between. CDR3 loop: CASSIGGVGMNTEAFF. CDR3 in DNA: TGTGCCAGTAGTATAGGGGGGGTAGGGATGAACACTGAAGCTTTCTTT.